The following is a T cell receptor beta chain sequence with its context. The antigen remains undetermined. The data were taken from a study of T cells in Graves' hyperthyroidism and ophthalmopathy. Study results and caveats: Ophthalmopathy was distinguished from stable hyperthyroidism by 13 V-J signatures. The majority of expanded thyroid clonotypes above 0.001 also appeared in blood.

Template material for amplifying TCR beta CDR3 regions consisted of RNA transcripts. The TCR CDR3 first-round RT-PCR relied on the HTBI primer set. TCRdb re-called the multiplex PCR reads through MiXCR, storing one row per CDR3 protein. The table shows hundreds of thousands of distinct CDR3 sequences, with roughly 15% occurring only once. Investigators excluded patients with uncontrolled infection, other autoimmune disease, pregnancy or lactation. Sequencing was performed on blood. This clonotype originated in a woman in her forties or fifties with Graves' ophthalmopathy.

The CDR3 DNA is TGTGCCAGCAGAACCGGGACCTCGGAGTTCTTC. Translating gives CASRTGTSEFF. This rearrangement joins TRBV28 to TRBJ2-1, with D perhaps given as TRBD1 or TRBD2 (5 bases each). With 6 bases removed from V and 14 bases from J, the gap between germline ends came to 14 bases. Germline V CDR1 and CDR2: MDHEN, SYDVKM. The CDR3 loop spans 11 amino acids. Using reference TRBV28 and TRBJ2-1 for the parts outside the CDR3, the full variable domain is DVKVTQSSRYLVKRTGEKVFLECVQDMDHENMFWYRQDPGLGLRLIYFSYDVKMKEKGDIPEGYSVSREKKERFSLILESASTNQTSMYLCASRTGTSEFFGPGTRLTVL.